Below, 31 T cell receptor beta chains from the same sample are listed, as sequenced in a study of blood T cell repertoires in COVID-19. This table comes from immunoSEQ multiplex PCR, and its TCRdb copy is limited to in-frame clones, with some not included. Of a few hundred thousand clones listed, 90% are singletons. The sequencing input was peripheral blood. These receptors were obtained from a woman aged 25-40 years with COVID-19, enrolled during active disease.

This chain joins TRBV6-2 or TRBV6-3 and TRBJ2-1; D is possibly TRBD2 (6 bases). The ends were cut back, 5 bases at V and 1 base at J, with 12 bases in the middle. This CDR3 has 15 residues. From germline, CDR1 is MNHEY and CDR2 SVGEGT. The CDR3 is CASSGGTTSYNEQFF. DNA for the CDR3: TGTGCCAGCAGTGGAGGGACGACGTCCTACAATGAGCAGTTCTTC.

The DNA for the CDR3 is TGTGCCAGCAGCCTATCAGGGGCCCTCAGCAATCAGCCCCAGCATTTT. It codes for CASSLSGALSNQPQHF. V usage is TRBV28 and J usage is TRBJ1-5, with D maybe TRBD1 (6 bases). Per the germline V gene, CDR1 is MDHEN and CDR2 is SYDVKM. V was cut by 6 bases and J by 1 base, with 16 bases left in between. The CDR3 covers 16 residues.

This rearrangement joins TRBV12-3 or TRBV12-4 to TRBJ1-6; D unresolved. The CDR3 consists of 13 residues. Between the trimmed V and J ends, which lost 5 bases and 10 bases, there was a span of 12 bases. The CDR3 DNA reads TGTGCCAGCAGTCGGGATGGTTTGTCACCCCTCCACTTT. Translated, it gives CASSRDGLSPLHF.

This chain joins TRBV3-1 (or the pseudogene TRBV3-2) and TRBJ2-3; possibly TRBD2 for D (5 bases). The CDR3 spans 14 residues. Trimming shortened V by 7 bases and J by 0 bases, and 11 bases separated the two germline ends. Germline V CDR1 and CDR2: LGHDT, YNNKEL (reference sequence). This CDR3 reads CASKRRGSTDTQYF. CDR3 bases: TGTGCCAGCAAGCGGAGAGGCAGCACAGATACGCAGTATTTT.

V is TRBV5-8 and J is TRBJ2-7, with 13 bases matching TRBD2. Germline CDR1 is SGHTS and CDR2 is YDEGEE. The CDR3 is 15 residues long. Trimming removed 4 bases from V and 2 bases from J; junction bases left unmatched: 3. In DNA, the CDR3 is TGTGCCAGCAGCGGCGGACTAGCGGGAGCCTACGAGCAGTACTTC. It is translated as CASSGGLAGAYEQYF.

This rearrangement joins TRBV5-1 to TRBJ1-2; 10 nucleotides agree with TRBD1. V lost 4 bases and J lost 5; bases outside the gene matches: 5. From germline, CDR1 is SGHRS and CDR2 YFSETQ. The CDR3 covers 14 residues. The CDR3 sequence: CASSMGQGRYGYTF. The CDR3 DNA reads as TGCGCCAGCAGCATGGGACAGGGGAGATATGGCTACACCTTC.

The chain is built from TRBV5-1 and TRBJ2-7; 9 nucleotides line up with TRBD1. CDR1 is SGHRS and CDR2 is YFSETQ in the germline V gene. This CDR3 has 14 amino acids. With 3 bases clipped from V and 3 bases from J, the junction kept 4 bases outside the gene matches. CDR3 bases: TGCGCCAGCAGCTCGACAGGGGGTTTCTACGAGCAGTACTTC. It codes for CASSSTGGFYEQYF.

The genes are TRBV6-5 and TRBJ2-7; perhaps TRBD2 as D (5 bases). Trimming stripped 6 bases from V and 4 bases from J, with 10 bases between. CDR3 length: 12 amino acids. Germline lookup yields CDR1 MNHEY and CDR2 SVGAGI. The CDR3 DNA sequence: TGTGCCAGCAGCCCGGGCGGGTACGAGCAGTACTTC. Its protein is CASSPGGYEQYF.

In nucleotides, the CDR3 is TGTGCCAGCAGCTTGGAGGGGGGGGCACTGTTTTTT. Its translation is CASSLEGGALFF. The chain recombines TRBV5-6 with TRBJ1-4, with D tentatively TRBD1 (6 bases). The germline CDR1 and CDR2 sequences are SGHDT and YYEEEE. The length of the CDR3 is 12 residues. The V end lost 0 bases, the J end lost 13 bases, and 10 bases lay between the germline ends.

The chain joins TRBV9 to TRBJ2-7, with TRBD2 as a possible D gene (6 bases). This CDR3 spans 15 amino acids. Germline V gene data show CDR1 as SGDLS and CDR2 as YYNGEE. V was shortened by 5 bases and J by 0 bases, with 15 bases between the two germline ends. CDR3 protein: CASSSGDGSSYEQYF. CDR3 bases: TGTGCCAGCAGTTCCGGGGACGGGAGCTCCTACGAGCAGTACTTC.

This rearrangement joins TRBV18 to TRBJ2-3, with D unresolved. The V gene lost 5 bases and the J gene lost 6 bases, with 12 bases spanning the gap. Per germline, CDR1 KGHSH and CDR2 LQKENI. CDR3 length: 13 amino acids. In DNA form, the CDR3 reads TGTGCCAGCTCAGCGGAAGTCGGGGATACGCAGTATTTT. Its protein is CASSAEVGDTQYF.

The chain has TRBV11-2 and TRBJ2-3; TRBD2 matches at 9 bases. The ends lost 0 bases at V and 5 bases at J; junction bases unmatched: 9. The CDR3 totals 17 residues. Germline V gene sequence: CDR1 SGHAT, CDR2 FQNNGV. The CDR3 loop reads CASSLDGGRAFKDTQYF. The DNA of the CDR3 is TGTGCCAGCAGCTTAGATGGCGGGAGGGCCTTTAAAGATACGCAGTATTTT.

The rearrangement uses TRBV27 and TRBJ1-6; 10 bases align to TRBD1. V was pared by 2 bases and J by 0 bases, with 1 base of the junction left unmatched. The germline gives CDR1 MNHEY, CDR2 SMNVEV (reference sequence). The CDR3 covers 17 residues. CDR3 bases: TGTGCCAGCAGTTTAAGGGACAGGGGCTCCTATAATTCACCCCTCCACTTT. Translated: CASSLRDRGSYNSPLHF.

CDR3 DNA sequence: TGTGCCAGCAGCACCGAACCGGGACAGGGGCCGTCAAGCTCCTACAATGAGCAGTTCTTC. It translates to CASSTEPGQGPSSSYNEQFF. The chain combines TRBV9 with TRBJ2-1; 10 nucleotides agree with TRBD1. Per germline, CDR1 SGDLS and CDR2 YYNGEE. J gave up 0 bases and V 4 bases, and 16 bases lay outside the gene matches. The CDR3 has 20 residues.

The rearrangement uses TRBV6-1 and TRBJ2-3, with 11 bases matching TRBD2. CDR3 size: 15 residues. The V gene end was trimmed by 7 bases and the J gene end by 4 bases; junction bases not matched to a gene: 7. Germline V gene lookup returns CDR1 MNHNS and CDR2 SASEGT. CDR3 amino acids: CASTIAGGQSDTQYF. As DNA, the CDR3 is TGTGCCAGCACTATAGCGGGAGGGCAATCAGATACGCAGTATTTT.

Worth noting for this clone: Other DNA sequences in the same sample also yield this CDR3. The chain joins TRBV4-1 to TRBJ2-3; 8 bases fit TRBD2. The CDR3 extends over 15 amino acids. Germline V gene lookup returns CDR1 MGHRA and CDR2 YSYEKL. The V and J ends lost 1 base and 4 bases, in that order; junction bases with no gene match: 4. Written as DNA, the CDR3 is TGCGCCAGCAGCCAAGGCCTAGCGGGCGCAGATACGCAGTATTTT. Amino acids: CASSQGLAGADTQYF.

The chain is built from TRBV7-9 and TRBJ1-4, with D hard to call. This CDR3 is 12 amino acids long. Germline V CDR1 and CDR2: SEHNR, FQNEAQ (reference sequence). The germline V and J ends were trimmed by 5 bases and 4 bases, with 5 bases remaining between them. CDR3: CASSPGNEKLFF. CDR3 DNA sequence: TGTGCCAGCAGCCCGGGTAATGAAAAACTGTTTTTT.

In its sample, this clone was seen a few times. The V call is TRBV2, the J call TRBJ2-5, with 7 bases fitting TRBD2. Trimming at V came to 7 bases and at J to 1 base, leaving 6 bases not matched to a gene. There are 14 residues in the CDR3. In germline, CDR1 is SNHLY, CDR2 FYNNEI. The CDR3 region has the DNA TGTGCCAGCAATCGACTAGCACCCCAAGAGACCCAGTACTTC. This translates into CASNRLAPQETQYF.

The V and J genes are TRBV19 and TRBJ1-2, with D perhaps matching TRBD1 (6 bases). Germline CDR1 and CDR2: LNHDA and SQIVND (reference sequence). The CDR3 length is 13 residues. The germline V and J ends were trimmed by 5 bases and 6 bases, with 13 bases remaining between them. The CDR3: CASSVSPGDGYTF. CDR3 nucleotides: TGTGCCAGTAGTGTTTCGCCAGGGGATGGCTACACCTTC. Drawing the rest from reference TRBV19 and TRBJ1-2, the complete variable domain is DGGITQSPKYLFRKEGQNVTLSCEQNLNHDAMYWYRQDPGQGLRLIYYSQIVNDFQKGDIAEGYSVSREKKESFPLTVTSAQKNPTAFYLCASSVSPGDGYTFGSGTRLTVV.

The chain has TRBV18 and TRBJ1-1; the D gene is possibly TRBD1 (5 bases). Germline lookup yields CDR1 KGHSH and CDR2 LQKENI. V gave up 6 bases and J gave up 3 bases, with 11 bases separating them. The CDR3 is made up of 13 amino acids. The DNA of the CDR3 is TGTGCCAGCTCTACCCGGGGGGACACTGAAGCTTTCTTT. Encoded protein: CASSTRGDTEAFF.

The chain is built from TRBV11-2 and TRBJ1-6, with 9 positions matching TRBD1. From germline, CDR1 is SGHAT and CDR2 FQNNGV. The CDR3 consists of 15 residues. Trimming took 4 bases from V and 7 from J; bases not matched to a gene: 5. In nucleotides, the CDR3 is TGTGCCAGCAGCTCAAAGGACAGGGGAAATTCACCCCTCCACTTT. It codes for CASSSKDRGNSPLHF.

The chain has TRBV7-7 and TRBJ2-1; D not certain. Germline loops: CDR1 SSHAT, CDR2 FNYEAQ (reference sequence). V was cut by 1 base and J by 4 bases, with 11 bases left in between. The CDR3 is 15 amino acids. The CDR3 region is CASSLDGSAYNEQFF. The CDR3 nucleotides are TGTGCCAGCAGCTTAGATGGCAGCGCTTACAATGAGCAGTTCTTC.

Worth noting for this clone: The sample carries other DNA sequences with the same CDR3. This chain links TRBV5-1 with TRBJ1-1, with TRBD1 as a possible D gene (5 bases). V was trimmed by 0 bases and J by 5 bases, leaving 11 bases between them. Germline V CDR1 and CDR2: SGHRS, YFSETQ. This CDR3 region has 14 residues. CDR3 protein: CASSLEVGGTEAFF. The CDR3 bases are TGCGCCAGCAGCTTGGAAGTCGGGGGGACTGAAGCTTTCTTT.

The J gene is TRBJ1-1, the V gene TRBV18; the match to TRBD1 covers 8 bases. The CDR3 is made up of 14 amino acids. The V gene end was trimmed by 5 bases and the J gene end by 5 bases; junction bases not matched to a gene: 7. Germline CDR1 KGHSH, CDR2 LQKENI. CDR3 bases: TGTGCCAGCTCATCCCAGGGGGCGAGTACTGAAGCTTTCTTT. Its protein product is CASSSQGASTEAFF.

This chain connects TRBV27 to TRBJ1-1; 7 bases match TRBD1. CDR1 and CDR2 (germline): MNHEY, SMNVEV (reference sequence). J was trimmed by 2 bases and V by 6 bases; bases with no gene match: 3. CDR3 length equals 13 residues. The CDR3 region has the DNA TGTGCCAGCAGCCGACAGGGAAACACTGAAGCTTTCTTT. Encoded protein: CASSRQGNTEAFF.

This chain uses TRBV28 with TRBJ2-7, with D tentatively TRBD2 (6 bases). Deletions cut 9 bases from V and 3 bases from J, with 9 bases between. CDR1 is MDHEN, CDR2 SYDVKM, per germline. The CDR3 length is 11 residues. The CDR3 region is CASSGSYEQYF. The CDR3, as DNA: TGTGCCAGTTCCGGGAGCTACGAGCAGTACTTC.

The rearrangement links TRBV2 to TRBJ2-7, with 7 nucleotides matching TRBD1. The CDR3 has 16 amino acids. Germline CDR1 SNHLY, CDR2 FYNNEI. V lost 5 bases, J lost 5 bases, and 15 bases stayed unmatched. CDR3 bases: TGTGCCAGCAGTTTTCGGGTCGGGACAGAGACGGACGAGCAGTACTTC. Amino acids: CASSFRVGTETDEQYF.

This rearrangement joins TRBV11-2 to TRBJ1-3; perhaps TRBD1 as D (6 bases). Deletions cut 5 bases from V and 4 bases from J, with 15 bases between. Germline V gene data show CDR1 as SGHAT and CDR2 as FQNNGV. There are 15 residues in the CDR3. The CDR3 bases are TGTGCCAGCAGCCCTTTGGGGGCAGGGGGAAACACCATATATTTT. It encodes CASSPLGAGGNTIYF. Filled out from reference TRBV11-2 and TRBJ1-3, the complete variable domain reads EAGVAQSPRYKIIEKRQSVAFWCNPISGHATLYWYQQILGQGPKLLIQFQNNGVVDDSQLPKDRFSAERLKGVDSTLKIQPAKLEDSAVYLCASSPLGAGGNTIYFGEGSWLTVV.

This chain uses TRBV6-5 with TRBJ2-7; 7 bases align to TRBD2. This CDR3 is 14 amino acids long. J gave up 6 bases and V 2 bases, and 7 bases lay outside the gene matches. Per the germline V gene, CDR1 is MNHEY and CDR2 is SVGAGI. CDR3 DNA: TGTGCCAGCAGTTACGGGGCTAGCGGTGGCGAGCAGTACTTC. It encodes CASSYGASGGEQYF.

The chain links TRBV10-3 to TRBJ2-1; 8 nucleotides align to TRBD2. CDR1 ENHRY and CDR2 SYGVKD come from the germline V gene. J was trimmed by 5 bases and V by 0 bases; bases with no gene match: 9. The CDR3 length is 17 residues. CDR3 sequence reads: CAISESAVGGRNNEQFF. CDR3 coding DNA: TGTGCCATCAGTGAGTCTGCAGTTGGCGGGAGGAACAATGAGCAGTTCTTC.

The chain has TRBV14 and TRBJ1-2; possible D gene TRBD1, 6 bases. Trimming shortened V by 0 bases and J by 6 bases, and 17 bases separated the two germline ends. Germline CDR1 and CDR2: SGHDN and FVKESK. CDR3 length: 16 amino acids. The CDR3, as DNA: TGTGCCAGCAGCCAAGAAAGCCAGGGGATGATCGATGGCTACACCTTC. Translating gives CASSQESQGMIDGYTF.